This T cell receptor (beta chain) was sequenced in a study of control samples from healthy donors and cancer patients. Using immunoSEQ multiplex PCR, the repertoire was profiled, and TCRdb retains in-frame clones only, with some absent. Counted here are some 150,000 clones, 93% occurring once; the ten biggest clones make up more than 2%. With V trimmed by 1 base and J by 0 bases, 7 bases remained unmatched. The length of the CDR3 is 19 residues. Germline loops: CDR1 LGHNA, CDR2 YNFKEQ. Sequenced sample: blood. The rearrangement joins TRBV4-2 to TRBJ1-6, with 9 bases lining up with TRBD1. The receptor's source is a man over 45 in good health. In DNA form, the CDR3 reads TGTGCCAGCAGCCAAGCGGGGGGACAGGGAAGCTCCTATAATTCACCCCTCCACTTT. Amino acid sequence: CASSQAGGQGSSYNSPLHF.